Listed below are T cell receptor beta chains from one sample, sequenced in a study of CD8 T cells in ankylosing spondylitis. TCRdb processed the 5' RACE reads anew with MiXCR; each CDR3 protein has one entry. This table has some 800,000 distinct CDR3 sequences, 12% appearing once. The sample consisted of blood, either unsorted or a sorted T cell fraction (not recorded which). These receptor sequences come from a male donor with ankylosing spondylitis. Each CDR3 is given with its conserved first and last residue. The order of the fields is V gene, clone size, J gene, D gene, CDR3 protein, CDR3 DNA. The D gene is left open where the match is weak. Clone sizes are given selectively: once, few, many, or a class where the clone is expanded.

V: TRBV10-2; size: -; J: TRBJ2-2; D: -; CDR3: CATLGRWNTGELFF; DNA: TGCGCCACTTTGGGACGTTGGAACACCGGGGAGCTGTTTTTT
V: TRBV6-5; size: -; J: TRBJ2-1; D: TRBD2; CDR3: CASSSARTRGYNEQFF; DNA: TGTGCCAGCAGTTCGGCCAGGACTAGAGGCTACAATGAGCAGTTCTTC
V: TRBV24-1; size: -; J: TRBJ2-1; D: TRBD1; CDR3: CATSDPLGTGSYNEQFF; DNA: TGTGCCACCAGTGACCCTCTCGGGACAGGGTCCTACAATGAGCAGTTCTTC
V: TRBV29-1; size: many; J: TRBJ2-5; D: TRBD2; CDR3: CSVNAGGAPQYF; DNA: TGCAGCGTTAACGCGGGAGGGGCGCCCCAGTACTTC
V: TRBV5-1; size: -; J: TRBJ2-7; D: -; CDR3: CASSRTGVLTYEQYF; DNA: TGCGCCAGCAGCCGAACTGGGGTGCTGACCTACGAGCAGTACTTC
V: TRBV7-9; size: -; J: TRBJ2-5; D: -; CDR3: CASSFSVQETQYF; DNA: TGTGCCAGCAGCTTTAGCGTCCAAGAGACCCAGTACTTC
V: TRBV18; size: few; J: TRBJ1-4; D: -; CDR3: CASSPRQRGDEKLFF; DNA: TGTGCCAGCTCACCTCGACAGCGAGGAGATGAAAAACTGTTTTTT
V: TRBV24-1; size: -; J: TRBJ2-1; D: -; CDR3: CATEGLINEQFF; DNA: TGTGCCACCGAAGGATTGATTAATGAGCAGTTCTTC
V: TRBV29-1; size: few; J: TRBJ2-7; D: TRBD2; CDR3: CSVVGRGGPSEQYF; DNA: TGCAGCGTTGTTGGTCGGGGAGGGCCAAGCGAGCAGTACTTC
V: TRBV9; size: -; J: TRBJ2-1; D: -; CDR3: CASSVEAGINEQFF; DNA: TGTGCCAGCAGCGTAGAGGCCGGGATAAATGAGCAGTTCTTC
V: TRBV7-2; size: many; J: TRBJ2-7; D: -; CDR3: CASSFVNPYEQYF; DNA: TGTGCCAGCAGCTTTGTCAATCCCTACGAGCAGTACTTC
V: TRBV20-1; size: many; J: TRBJ2-5; D: -; CDR3: CSARDPLTETQYF; DNA: TGCAGTGCTAGAGACCCCCTAACGGAGACCCAGTACTTC
V: TRBV12-3/TRBV12-4; size: few; J: TRBJ2-1; D: TRBD1; CDR3: CASSLQGAVVKFF; DNA: TGTGCCAGCAGTCTACAGGGGGCCGTTGTAAAGTTCTTC
V: TRBV11-2; size: -; J: TRBJ2-3; D: TRBD2; CDR3: CASSLSFLAGSKRDTQYF; DNA: TGTGCCAGCAGCTTATCATTCCTAGCGGGGTCGAAGAGGGATACGCAGTATTTT
V: TRBV15; size: few; J: TRBJ2-5; D: -; CDR3: CATSPRVEETQYF; DNA: TGTGCCACCAGCCCACGAGTTGAAGAGACCCAGTACTTC
V: TRBV7-2; size: -; J: TRBJ2-5; D: -; CDR3: CASTPVTAQETQYF; DNA: TGTGCCAGCACCCCAGTCACGGCCCAAGAGACCCAGTACTTC
V: TRBV20-1; size: -; J: TRBJ2-7; D: TRBD1; CDR3: CSQPGTGFYEQYF; DNA: TGCAGCCAACCAGGGACAGGTTTTTACGAGCAGTACTTC
V: TRBV6-1; size: few; J: TRBJ1-3; D: TRBD1; CDR3: CASSRSSRGLSGNTIYF; DNA: TGTGCCAGCAGCCGATCGTCCAGGGGGCTATCGGGAAACACCATATATTTT
V: TRBV12-3/TRBV12-4; size: many; J: TRBJ2-5; D: TRBD2; CDR3: CASSSRAGGRRETQYF; DNA: TGTGCCAGCAGTTCCCGAGCGGGGGGGCGGCGGGAGACCCAGTACTTC
V: TRBV4-3; size: -; J: TRBJ2-3; D: TRBD2; CDR3: CASSQELAGRTDTQYF; DNA: TGCGCCAGCAGCCAAGAATTAGCGGGACGCACAGATACGCAGTATTTT
V: TRBV18; size: few; J: TRBJ2-3; D: TRBD2; CDR3: CASSPTFGTSGSDTQYF; DNA: TGTGCCAGCTCACCTACCTTTGGGACTAGCGGCTCAGATACGCAGTATTTT
V: TRBV7-9; size: few; J: TRBJ1-2; D: -; CDR3: CASSLVGVDGYTF; DNA: TGTGCCAGCAGCTTAGTAGGGGTGGATGGCTACACCTTC
V: TRBV20-1; size: -; J: TRBJ2-5; D: -; CDR3: CSADRTRRQETQYF; DNA: TGCAGTGCTGACCGGACACGACGGCAAGAGACCCAGTACTTC
V: TRBV7-3; size: -; J: TRBJ2-6; D: -; CDR3: CASSIDSGVLTF; DNA: TGTGCCAGCAGCATAGATTCGGGCGTCCTGACTTTC
V: TRBV7-3; size: few; J: TRBJ2-3; D: -; CDR3: CASSPLGAPTDTQYF; DNA: TGTGCCAGCAGCCCACTCGGGGCACCCACAGATACGCAGTATTTT
V: TRBV27; size: -; J: TRBJ2-1; D: TRBD2; CDR3: CASSLRLAGHNEQFF; DNA: TGTGCCAGCAGTTTAAGGCTAGCGGGCCACAATGAGCAGTTCTTC
V: TRBV4-3; size: -; J: TRBJ2-5; D: -; CDR3: CASSQGGGVETQYF; DNA: TGCGCCAGCAGCCAAGGAGGCGGGGTAGAGACCCAGTACTTC
V: TRBV15; size: -; J: TRBJ2-7; D: -; CDR3: CATSRVERHEQYF; DNA: TGTGCCACCAGCAGGGTAGAGAGACACGAGCAGTACTTC
V: TRBV7-9; size: -; J: TRBJ2-5; D: -; CDR3: CASSLIAGETQYF; DNA: TGTGCCAGCAGCTTAATAGCCGGGGAGACCCAGTACTTC
V: TRBV12-3/TRBV12-4; size: few; J: TRBJ2-5; D: -; CDR3: CASRGGQSQETQYF; DNA: TGTGCCAGCAGGGGGGGACAGTCACAAGAGACCCAGTACTTC
V: TRBV7-8; size: -; J: TRBJ1-1; D: -; CDR3: CASSLVVDFMNTEAFF; DNA: TGTGCCAGCAGCTTAGTAGTGGATTTCATGAACACTGAAGCTTTCTTT
V: TRBV5-1; size: few; J: TRBJ2-6; D: -; CDR3: CASSPEGPGANVLTF; DNA: TGCGCCAGCAGCCCCGAGGGTCCTGGGGCCAACGTCCTGACTTTC
V: TRBV11-2; size: -; J: TRBJ2-1; D: -; CDR3: CASSTRFRQGGSYNEQFF; DNA: TGTGCCAGCAGCACAAGGTTCCGACAGGGAGGCTCCTACAATGAGCAGTTCTTC
V: TRBV9; size: -; J: TRBJ2-3; D: -; CDR3: CASSLGRGSTQYF; DNA: TGTGCCAGCAGCCTCGGCCGGGGCTCTACGCAGTATTTT
V: TRBV20-1; size: few; J: TRBJ1-4; D: -; CDR3: CSAKKQPNEKLFF; DNA: TGCAGTGCTAAGAAACAGCCTAATGAAAAACTGTTTTTT
V: TRBV20-1; size: -; J: TRBJ2-5; D: TRBD1; CDR3: CSAPRTGVQETQYF; DNA: TGCAGTGCCCCAAGGACAGGGGTCCAAGAGACCCAGTACTTC
V: TRBV4-3; size: -; J: TRBJ2-7; D: -; CDR3: CASSQGIGRSYEQYF; DNA: TGCGCCAGCAGCCAAGGAATTGGGCGTTCCTACGAGCAGTACTTC
V: TRBV20-1; size: -; J: TRBJ2-1; D: TRBD2; CDR3: CSATPGGRIGYNEQFF; DNA: TGCAGTGCCACCCCCGGGGGGAGGATTGGTTACAATGAGCAGTTCTTC
V: TRBV12-3/TRBV12-4; size: many; J: TRBJ2-5; D: TRBD2; CDR3: CASSFRPGLAGGQDRQETQYF; DNA: TGTGCCAGCAGTTTCCGGCCCGGACTAGCGGGGGGCCAAGATCGTCAAGAGACCCAGTACTTC
V: TRBV6-1; size: many; J: TRBJ2-3; D: TRBD2; CDR3: CASSPTSLADTQYF; DNA: TGTGCCAGCAGCCCGACTAGCCTGGCAGATACGCAGTATTTT
V: TRBV4-3; size: -; J: TRBJ1-5; D: -; CDR3: CASSQDRYSNQPQHF; DNA: TGCGCCAGCAGCCAAGACAGATATAGCAATCAGCCCCAGCATTTT
V: TRBV29-1; size: few; J: TRBJ2-3; D: -; CDR3: CSVQTGPPPPDTQYF; DNA: TGCAGCGTTCAGACAGGACCACCACCCCCAGATACGCAGTATTTT
V: TRBV5-1; size: few; J: TRBJ2-7; D: TRBD2; CDR3: CASSLLERGSGEQYF; DNA: TGCGCCAGCAGCCTACTGGAGCGGGGCTCCGGCGAGCAGTACTTC
V: TRBV12-3/TRBV12-4; size: many; J: TRBJ1-1; D: -; CDR3: CASSSPRNTEAFF; DNA: TGTGCCAGCAGTTCCCCACGGAACACTGAAGCTTTCTTT
V: TRBV20-1; size: -; J: TRBJ2-2; D: -; CDR3: CSARGGTEVGELFF; DNA: TGCAGTGCTAGAGGGGGGACCGAAGTTGGGGAGCTGTTTTTT
V: TRBV7-2; size: -; J: TRBJ2-5; D: TRBD2; CDR3: CASSSGRGEVKTQYF; DNA: TGTGCCAGCAGCAGCGGGCGGGGGGAAGTAAAGACCCAGTACTTC
V: TRBV29-1; size: many; J: TRBJ1-5; D: TRBD1; CDR3: CSVTGVMGQPQHF; DNA: TGCAGCGTTACAGGGGTTATGGGTCAGCCCCAGCATTTT
V: TRBV6-5; size: -; J: TRBJ1-2; D: -; CDR3: CASSYEQVDNGYTF; DNA: TGTGCCAGCAGTTATGAACAGGTCGACAATGGCTACACCTTC
V: TRBV5-1; size: many; J: TRBJ1-1; D: -; CDR3: CASSPVTTNTEAFF; DNA: TGCGCCAGCAGCCCTGTCACGACGAACACTGAAGCTTTCTTT
V: TRBV7-9; size: few; J: TRBJ1-1; D: -; CDR3: CASSPQEAAEAFF; DNA: TGTGCCAGCAGCCCTCAGGAGGCGGCTGAAGCTTTCTTT
V: TRBV6-2/TRBV6-3; size: -; J: TRBJ2-5; D: -; CDR3: CASSHGLRETQYF; DNA: TGTGCCAGCAGTCACGGACTCAGAGAGACCCAGTACTTC
V: TRBV5-6; size: -; J: TRBJ2-1; D: -; CDR3: CASGGYRWTVYNEQFF; DNA: TGTGCCAGCGGGGGATACCGATGGACAGTCTACAATGAGCAGTTCTTC
V: TRBV28; size: -; J: TRBJ2-1; D: TRBD2; CDR3: CASSQGTSGSKGNNEQFF; DNA: TGTGCCAGCAGTCAAGGGACTAGCGGGAGTAAGGGTAACAATGAGCAGTTCTTC
V: TRBV6-2/TRBV6-3; size: few; J: TRBJ2-3; D: -; CDR3: CASTTGTLLDTQYF; DNA: TGTGCCAGTACAACCGGGACTCTCTTAGATACGCAGTATTTT
V: TRBV20-1; size: few; J: TRBJ1-4; D: TRBD1; CDR3: CSARARTGVEKLFF; DNA: TGCAGTGCTAGAGCTAGGACAGGGGTCGAAAAACTGTTTTTT
V: TRBV5-1; size: few; J: TRBJ2-3; D: -; CDR3: CASSLQGSSGDTQYF; DNA: TGCGCCAGCAGCTTGCAGGGATCATCCGGGGATACGCAGTATTTT
V: TRBV5-1; size: few; J: TRBJ2-7; D: -; CDR3: CASSLAGAVGEQYF; DNA: TGCGCCAGCAGCTTGGCGGGGGCCGTCGGCGAGCAGTACTTC
V: TRBV2; size: -; J: TRBJ2-3; D: -; CDR3: CASSEIGRYTDTQYF; DNA: TGTGCCAGCAGTGAAATAGGGCGGTACACAGATACGCAGTATTTT
V: TRBV20-1; size: -; J: TRBJ1-4; D: -; CDR3: CSASNSATNEKLFF; DNA: TGCAGTGCTAGCAACAGCGCAACTAATGAAAAACTGTTTTTT